The present T cell receptor beta chain was sequenced within a study of high-grade serous ovarian cancer treatment subgroups. About the research overall: On average, approximately 14,000 reads and 6,000 to 8,000 unique TCR beta rearrangements were obtained per sample.

Study observations and caveats: Different patients shared almost no repertoire; same-patient tumors shared roughly 0.1 to 0.8. CDR1 and CDR2 were left unanalyzed; analyses focused on CDR3. These tumor repertoires lack spatial information from bulk sequencing.

To note about this clone: Antigen specificity is unknown.

Repertoires were generated with immunoSEQ multiplex PCR, while TCRdb's copy carries only in-frame clones and drops some. Here the sample spans approximately 4,500 clones, approximately 71% being singletons. Tumor tissue was taken before any definitive surgery or chemotherapy was given. The length of the CDR3 is 14 residues. This receptor was taken from a human donor with high-grade serous ovarian cancer. Sequenced: tumor tissue. V gene TRBV21-1 combines with J gene TRBJ1-5. TRBV21-1 is annotated as a pseudogene. Here the CDR3 reads CASRATLHHQPQHF. DNA of the CDR3: TGTGCCAGCAGAGCTACATTGCATCATCAGCCCCAGCATTTT.